This T cell receptor beta chain came from a study of human T cells and chemical hapten exposure. Overall study context: There were weekly diphenylcyclopropenone doses to the scalp for patients throughout the roughly 24-week study.

The time point was: patch test 1, 2 weeks after DPC sensitization. Specified treatment: therapeutic diphenylcyclopropenone sensitization with weekly scalp DPC. Patches went on only after blood had been drawn each time. CDR1 and CDR2 (germline): MNHNY, SVGAGI (reference sequence). Trimming removed 0 bases at V and 5 bases at J, with 14 bases between. The CDR3 has 15 amino acids. In the authors' workflow: Sequenced samples showed a median of approximately 96,000 TCRs each, with counts running from around 25,000 to 690,000. TCRdb reprocessed the RACE reads with MiXCR, giving one entry per CDR3 protein. The V and J calls reflect TCRdb's pipeline rather than the authors' work. Of about 380,000 distinct CDR3 sequences listed, about 4.4% were seen once; the top ten hold approximately 2.3%.

This clonotype was sampled from a woman aged 45 to 65 with alopecia areata. Some clones in this sample may be carry-over from other donors' samples. The chain combines TRBV6-6 with TRBJ2-7; no firm D call. Source: whole blood, taken in connection with sensitization to the hapten diphenylcyclopropenone (DPC). The CDR3 nucleotides are TGTGCCAGCAGTTACTCGAGGACGTCGCCGGACGAGCAGTACTTC. It translates to CASSYSRTSPDEQYF.